The sample holds many counts of the clone carrying this T cell receptor (beta chain). This sample was taken from a study of blood T cell repertoires in COVID-19. Study as a whole: In each case, the material was cDNA or gDNA derived from T cells, B-cell-depleted T cells, or PBMCs.

The length of the CDR3 is 15 residues. The V gene lost 2 bases and the J gene lost 7 bases, with 15 bases spanning the gap. From germline, CDR1 is LGHNA and CDR2 YNFKEQ. Per the authors' pipeline: From reference gene primer amplification, estimates of nucleated cell counts were derived. Generated by immunoSEQ multiplex PCR, the TCRdb table keeps only in-frame clones and is missing some. V and J calls and clone size come straight from that table; D and trimming were deduced from the DNA. The profile shows approximately 85,000 clones, approximately 86% of them singletons. The chain has TRBV4-2 and TRBJ1-5; possible D gene TRBD1, 6 bases. The TCR sequence derives from a woman between 50 and 59 years old with active or convalescent COVID-19. Specimen: peripheral blood. Written as DNA, the CDR3 is TGTGCCAGCAGCCAATTTCCAGGGGATGAACAGCCCCAGCATTTT. Protein sequence: CASSQFPGDEQPQHF.